This TCR beta chain was profiled in a study of CD8+CD57+ T cells in acquired aplastic anemia. Study-level background: Isolated CD4+ and CD8+ cells, once sorted, yielded DNA averaging roughly 3.2 ug.

In the case of this clonotype: Its specificity is unknown.

Notes on the study in general: About 30 shared CD8+ CDR3s appeared highly expressed within patients' immunodominant clones.

Patients sequenced had flow cytometry evidence of CD8+CD57+ cell expansion. At blood sampling, none of the patients had yet received therapy. Using genomic DNA as the template, TCR beta VDJ and CDR3 profiling was carried out. A single record per CDR3 protein comes from TCRdb applying MiXCR to the reads. The sample consists of over 250,000 distinct CDR3 sequences, under 65% of them appearing once. CDR1 is SEHNR and CDR2 is FQNEAQ in the germline V gene (reference sequence). This CDR3 contains 16 residues. Trimming removed 1 base at V and 0 bases at J, with 12 bases between. The receptor comes from a human donor with aplastic anemia. The chain carries TRBV7-9 and TRBJ1-2; D possibly corresponds to TRBD1 (6 bases). Input material: sorted CD4+, CD8+, or CD8+CD57+ T cells (not recorded which) from PBMCs. CDR3 nucleotide sequence: TGTGCCAGCAGCTTAGGGCAGGGGCCCACTAACTATGGCTACACCTTC. Protein sequence: CASSLGQGPTNYGYTF.